This is a list of T cell receptor beta chains from one sample in a study of blood T cell repertoires in COVID-19. Profiling relied on immunoSEQ multiplex PCR, and the TCRdb table lists in-frame clones only, not all of them. The repertoire holds tens of thousands of clones, 75% to 85% seen once, with less than 6% in the top ten. Input material: peripheral blood. Receptors were obtained from a woman in her sixties or seventies with acute or convalescent COVID-19. Both conserved end residues are part of each CDR3. D genes are given only for firm matches. Clone size appears in some rows only: once, few, many, or a class for an expanded clone.

clone_size	cdr3_length	v_call	j_call	d_call	cdr3_aa	cdr3_nt
-	16	TRBV6-2/TRBV6-3	TRBJ2-3	-	CASSYSRYDIADTQYF	TGTGCCAGCAGTTACTCGAGATATGATATAGCAGATACGCAGTATTTT
-	14	TRBV5-4	TRBJ2-3	TRBD1	CASISQGSTDTQYF	TGTGCCAGCATTTCACAGGGGAGCACAGATACGCAGTATTTT
-	12	TRBV12-3/TRBV12-4	TRBJ1-2	-	CASSFGGNGYTF	TGTGCCAGCAGTTTCGGGGGGAATGGCTACACCTTC
-	13	TRBV5-1	TRBJ2-1	-	CASAIQVHNEQFF	TGCGCCAGCGCCATACAGGTTCACAATGAGCAGTTCTTC
-	16	TRBV3-1/TRBV3-2	TRBJ2-1	-	CASSLWTGLSYNEQFF	TGTGCCAGCAGCCTTTGGACTGGACTTTCCTACAATGAGCAGTTCTTC
-	18	TRBV11-2	TRBJ1-5	-	CASSLDWGPGISNQPQHF	TGTGCCAGCAGCTTAGATTGGGGGCCAGGGATTAGCAATCAGCCCCAGCATTTT
few	16	TRBV9	TRBJ1-5	-	CASSAGGGSGNQPQHF	TGTGCCAGCAGCGCAGGCGGGGGCAGTGGCAATCAGCCCCAGCATTTT
-	15	TRBV5-1	TRBJ1-6	-	CASSTDSVGISPLHF	TGCGCCAGCAGCACGGACTCCGTAGGCATTTCACCCCTCCACTTT
once	13	TRBV5-4	TRBJ2-1	TRBD2	CASSRDYYDEQFF	TGTGCCAGCAGCCGGGACTATTACGATGAGCAGTTCTTC
-	15	TRBV6-5	TRBJ2-1	TRBD2	CASRGLAGDYNEQFF	TGTGCCAGCAGAGGACTAGCGGGGGATTACAATGAGCAGTTCTTC
-	16	TRBV5-8	TRBJ1-3	TRBD1	CASSTGQGGSGNTIYF	TGTGCCAGCAGCACTGGACAGGGGGGTTCTGGAAACACCATATATTTT
-	14	TRBV19	TRBJ1-5	-	CASTPRGEWQPQHF	TGTGCCAGTACCCCGCGCGGGGAATGGCAGCCCCAGCATTTT
many	14	TRBV7-9	TRBJ2-2	-	CASSLGTSLGELFF	TGTGCCAGCAGCTTAGGGACTTCACTCGGGGAGCTGTTTTTT
-	12	TRBV5-6	TRBJ2-4	-	CASSPAFGLQYF	TGTGCCAGCAGCCCTGCTTTTGGGCTTCAGTACTTC
-	13	TRBV18	TRBJ2-1	-	CASSRQELNEQFF	TGTGCCAGCTCCCGACAGGAGTTGAATGAGCAGTTCTTC
-	12	TRBV5-4	TRBJ2-1	-	CASSLVGPPQFF	TGTGCCAGCAGCTTGGTGGGGCCTCCTCAGTTCTTC
-	13	TRBV24-1	TRBJ2-2	-	CATSNLVTGELFF	TGTGCCACCAGTAACCTAGTCACCGGGGAGCTGTTTTTT
few	15	TRBV9	TRBJ1-1	-	CASSVARGASTEAFF	TGTGCCAGCAGCGTAGCTAGAGGTGCCTCCACTGAAGCTTTCTTT
-	15	TRBV5-5	TRBJ2-7	-	CASSLVPGSIYEQYF	TGTGCCAGCAGCTTGGTTCCAGGGTCCATCTACGAGCAGTACTTC
few	14	TRBV5-1	TRBJ1-1	TRBD1	CASREPGQSPEAFF	TGCGCCAGCAGGGAACCGGGACAGAGCCCTGAAGCTTTCTTT
-	13	TRBV7-6	TRBJ2-7	TRBD1	CASSLGTGSEQYF	TGTGCCAGCAGCTTAGGGACAGGGTCCGAGCAGTACTTC
-	13	TRBV7-3	TRBJ2-5	-	CASSGGPQETQYF	TGTGCCAGCAGCGGCGGGCCACAAGAGACCCAGTACTTC
-	15	TRBV2	TRBJ1-4	TRBD1	CASSDDRGPGEKLFF	TGTGCCAGCAGTGACGACAGGGGGCCCGGTGAAAAACTGTTTTTT
-	13	TRBV7-9	TRBJ1-2	-	CASSLESRQGYTF	TGTGCCAGCAGCTTAGAATCGCGGCAGGGCTACACCTTC
few	19	TRBV5-1	TRBJ1-6	-	CASSLSITDHSSYNSPLHF	TGCGCCAGCAGCTTGTCGATAACAGACCACAGCTCCTATAATTCACCCCTCCACTTT
-	16	TRBV9	TRBJ1-5	-	CASSVGQGGGNQPQHF	TGTGCCAGCAGCGTAGGTCAGGGTGGCGGCAATCAGCCCCAGCATTTT
-	12	TRBV3-1/TRBV3-2	TRBJ1-3	-	CASSQDSPTIYF	TGTGCCAGCAGCCAAGATTCCCCTACCATATATTTT
-	16	TRBV5-8	TRBJ2-3	TRBD1	CASSLVDRGPSDTQYF	TGTGCCAGCAGCTTGGTGGACAGGGGTCCTTCAGATACGCAGTATTTT
-	11	TRBV20-1	TRBJ1-1	-	CSARERLGAFF	TGCAGTGCTAGAGAAAGACTTGGGGCTTTCTTT
-	17	TRBV2	TRBJ1-6	TRBD1	CASSTGQAISYNSPLHF	TGTGCCAGCAGTACGGGACAGGCGATCTCCTATAATTCACCCCTCCACTTT
-	14	TRBV4-2	TRBJ2-7	TRBD1	CASSQGQGSHEQYF	TGTGCCAGCAGCCAGGGACAGGGGTCCCACGAGCAGTACTTC
few	17	TRBV19	TRBJ1-5	TRBD1	CASSGTGILLSNQPQHF	TGTGCCAGTAGTGGGACAGGGATCCTTCTGAGCAATCAGCCCCAGCATTTT
-	12	TRBV7-2	TRBJ2-2	-	CASGRNTGELFF	TGTGCCAGCGGGAGGAACACCGGGGAGCTGTTTTTT
few	18	TRBV5-4	TRBJ2-7	TRBD2	CASSATSGGAGPPYEQYF	TGTGCCAGCAGCGCTACTAGCGGGGGGGCCGGACCCCCCTACGAGCAGTACTTC
-	11	TRBV20-1	TRBJ2-7	-	CSARSSSEQYF	TGCAGTGCTAGATCTTCCAGCGAGCAGTACTTC
-	17	TRBV4-1	TRBJ2-1	TRBD2	CASSQLAGGAIYNEQFF	TGCGCCAGCAGCCAACTTGCCGGGGGGGCCATCTACAATGAGCAGTTCTTC
-	17	TRBV7-9	TRBJ1-1	-	CASSLGYGREGRTEAFF	TGTGCCAGCAGCTTAGGTTACGGGAGGGAGGGGCGCACTGAAGCTTTCTTT
-	11	TRBV20-1	TRBJ2-7	-	CSGLDAYEQYF	TGCAGTGGACTAGACGCCTACGAGCAGTACTTC
-	15	TRBV6-5	TRBJ2-6	-	CASLGLHSGANVLTF	TGTGCCAGTTTGGGACTCCACTCTGGGGCCAACGTCCTGACTTTC
-	15	TRBV7-8	TRBJ2-5	-	CASSLAAGTRETQYF	TGTGCCAGCAGCTTAGCGGCGGGGACGCGGGAGACCCAGTACTTC
-	16	TRBV3-1/TRBV3-2	TRBJ2-3	TRBD2	CASSPGLAGPIETQYF	TGTGCCAGCAGCCCAGGACTAGCGGGGCCTATAGAGACGCAGTATTTT
-	15	TRBV5-4	TRBJ2-1	-	CASSLEPYDGNEQFF	TGTGCCAGCAGCTTGGAACCGTACGACGGGAATGAGCAGTTCTTC
-	15	TRBV5-8	TRBJ1-6	-	CASSLLRGYNSPLHF	TGTGCCAGCAGCTTGTTACGGGGCTATAATTCACCCCTCCACTTT
once	16	TRBV2	TRBJ2-2	TRBD1	CASSVSTGENTGELFF	TGTGCCAGCAGTGTCTCGACAGGGGAGAACACCGGGGAGCTGTTTTTT
-	13	TRBV19	TRBJ1-3	-	CASRVLRGNTIYF	TGTGCCAGTAGAGTGCTACGTGGAAACACCATATATTTT
-	13	TRBV7-3	TRBJ1-1	-	CASSLMADTEAFF	TGTGCCAGCAGCTTAATGGCGGACACTGAAGCTTTCTTT
few	19	TRBV21-1	TRBJ2-5	-	CASNESGTDESTTQETQYF	TGTGCCAGCAACGAATCCGGGACAGACGAATCGACAACACAAGAGACCCAGTACTTC
-	13	TRBV19	TRBJ1-5	-	CASATASNQPQHF	TGTGCCAGTGCAACAGCTTCCAATCAGCCCCAGCATTTT
-	15	TRBV11-1	TRBJ2-1	-	CASSFPGGPYNEQFF	TGTGCCAGCAGCTTCCCCGGGGGGCCCTACAATGAGCAGTTCTTC